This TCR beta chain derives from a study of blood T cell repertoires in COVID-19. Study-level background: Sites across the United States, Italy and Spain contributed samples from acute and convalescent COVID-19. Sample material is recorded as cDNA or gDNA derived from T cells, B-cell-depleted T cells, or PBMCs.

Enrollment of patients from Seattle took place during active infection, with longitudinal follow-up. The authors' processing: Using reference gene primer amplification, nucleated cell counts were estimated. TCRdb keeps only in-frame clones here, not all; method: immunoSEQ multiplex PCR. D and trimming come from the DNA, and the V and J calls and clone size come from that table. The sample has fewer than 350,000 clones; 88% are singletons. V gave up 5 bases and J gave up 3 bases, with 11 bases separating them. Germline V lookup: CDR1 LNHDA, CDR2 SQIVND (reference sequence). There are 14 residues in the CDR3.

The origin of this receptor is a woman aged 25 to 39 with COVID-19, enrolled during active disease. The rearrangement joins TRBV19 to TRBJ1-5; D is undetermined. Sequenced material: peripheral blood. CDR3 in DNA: TGTGCCAGTAGTCCCAGGTCTGACAATCAGCCCCAGCATTTT. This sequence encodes CASSPRSDNQPQHF. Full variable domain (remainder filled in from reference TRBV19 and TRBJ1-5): DGGITQSPKYLFRKEGQNVTLSCEQNLNHDAMYWYRQDPGQGLRLIYYSQIVNDFQKGDIAEGYSVSREKKESFPLTVTSAQKNPTAFYLCASSPRSDNQPQHFGDGTRLSIL.